A single sample is the source of the 26 T cell receptor beta chains below, sequenced in a study of T-cell reconstitution after alpha-beta-depleted transplantation in children. Unique molecular identifiers were incorporated during preparation of the TCRbeta library. TCRdb re-called the PCR reads with MiXCR, one entry per CDR3 protein. Among about 280,000 distinct CDR3 sequences listed, about 9.9% were seen once. This specimen was peripheral blood, taken 180 days after TCRalphabeta/CD19-depleted stem cell transplant. These TCRs come from a male patient aged 2 to 9 who had a stem cell transplant for chronic granulomatous disease, so the T cells may come from the graft donor.

This clonotype has a count of ten or more. This rearrangement joins TRBV7-2 to TRBJ2-7; weak D call: TRBD2 (6 bases). V lost 7 bases to trimming and J lost 0 bases, with 16 bases between them. This CDR3 has 15 amino acids. Germline CDR1 reads SGHTA; CDR2 reads FQGNSA. The CDR3 nucleotides read TGTGCCAGCACCAGGCGGGACCTCAGCTCCTACGAGCAGTACTTC. This sequence encodes CASTRRDLSSYEQYF.

This clonotype showed up many times. V is TRBV5-1 and J is TRBJ1-1; D uncertain. Germline CDR1 is SGHRS and CDR2 is YFSETQ. V lost 1 base and J 1 base, leaving 8 bases between the germline ends. The CDR3 runs 14 residues. In nucleotides, the CDR3 is TGCGCCAGCAGCTTGTCCAACGCGAACACTGAAGCTTTCTTT. This encodes CASSLSNANTEAFF. Looking up the rest from reference TRBV5-1 and TRBJ1-1 gives the full variable domain: KAGVTQTPRYLIKTRGQQVTLSCSPISGHRSVSWYQQTPGQGLQFLFEYFSETQRNKGNFPGRFSGRQFSNSRSEMNVSTLELGDSALYLCASSLSNANTEAFFGQGTRLTVV.

This clonotype was recorded at least ten times. The CDR3 loop is CASRGGSSYEQYF. In nucleotides, the CDR3 is TGCGCCAGCAGAGGCGGGAGCTCCTACGAGCAGTACTTC. The rearrangement joins TRBV5-1 to TRBJ2-7; 7 nucleotides match TRBD2. CDR3 size: 13 residues. V was pared by 5 bases and J by 0 bases, with 2 bases of the junction left unmatched. Per germline, CDR1 SGHRS and CDR2 YFSETQ. Based on the CDR3 plus reference TRBV5-1 and TRBJ2-7, the full variable domain is KAGVTQTPRYLIKTRGQQVTLSCSPISGHRSVSWYQQTPGQGLQFLFEYFSETQRNKGNFPGRFSGRQFSNSRSEMNVSTLELGDSALYLCASRGGSSYEQYFGPGTRLTVT.

In the case of this clonotype: Being one base from a much bigger clone, this may be a read error. The chain employs TRBV10-3 and TRBJ2-3; maybe TRBD2 (6 bases). Germline V gene lookup returns CDR1 ENHRY and CDR2 SYGVKD. The CDR3 totals 11 residues. The CDR3 DNA reads TGTGCCATCAGTGTGGGGGGTACGAAGTATTTT. As protein: CAISVGGTKYF.

As for this clonotype: A read error is possible here, since a much larger clone lies one base away. This chain uses TRBV20-1 with TRBJ2-1; no clear D gene. Germline V CDR1 and CDR2: DFQATT, SNEGSKA (reference sequence). The CDR3 has 11 amino acids. CDR3 coding DNA: TGCATTGCTAAGACACTCAATGAGCAGTTCTTC. This translates into CIAKTLNEQFF.

The V call is TRBV2, the J call TRBJ2-5; 8 positions match TRBD1. Germline V gene lookup returns CDR1 SNHLY and CDR2 FYNNEI. The CDR3 runs to 14 residues. For the CDR3, the DNA is TGTGCTACCGTCCACCGACAGGGGCCGGAGACCCAGTACTTC. Residues: CATVHRQGPETQYF. Full variable domain (remainder filled in from reference TRBV2 and TRBJ2-5): EPEVTQTPSHQVTQMGQEVILRCVPISNHLYFYWYRQILGQKVEFLVSFYNNEISEKSEIFDDQFSVERPDGSNFTLKIRSTKLEDSAMYFCATVHRQGPETQYFGPGTRLLVL.

J is TRBJ2-7 and V is TRBV30; D not certain. Trimming stripped 0 bases from V and 3 bases from J, with 18 bases between. Germline V CDR1 and CDR2: GTSNPN, SVGIG (reference sequence). This CDR3 region has 16 residues. CDR3 in amino acids: CAWSVRRLVGHYEQYF. CDR3 bases: TGTGCCTGGAGTGTACGGCGCCTCGTTGGCCACTACGAGCAGTACTTC.

Many counts were recorded for this clonotype. The chain links TRBV12-3 or TRBV12-4 to TRBJ2-1; unclear D gene. V lost 1 base, J lost 8 bases, and 15 bases lay in between. CDR3 length: 15 amino acids. CDR3 sequence (DNA): TGTGCCAGCAGTTTAGTTATTGCTAGAAGGTATGAGCAGTTCTTC. This gives the protein CASSLVIARRYEQFF.

This clonotype was counted at least ten times. V is TRBV9 and J is TRBJ2-2; D might be TRBD2 (5 bases). This CDR3 is 13 amino acids long. V was pared by 1 base and J by 4 bases, with 5 bases between. Germline CDR1 is SGDLS and CDR2 is YYNGEE. The CDR3 bases are TGTGCCAGCAGCGTAAGCGGCACCGGGGAGCTGTTTTTT. This encodes CASSVSGTGELFF. The full variable domain, with the rest looked up from reference TRBV9 and TRBJ2-2, is DSGVTQTPKHLITATGQRVTLRCSPRSGDLSVYWYQQSLDQGLQFLIQYYNGEERAKGNILERFSAQQFPDLHSELNLSSLELGDSALYFCASSVSGTGELFFGEGSRLTVL.

To note about this clonotype: This may stem from a read error, because a much larger clone lies one nucleotide away. The chain carries TRBV12-3 or TRBV12-4 and TRBJ2-7; possibly TRBD1 for D (6 bases). The ends were cut back, 3 bases at V and 5 bases at J, with 11 bases in the middle. CDR3 length: 13 amino acids. The CDR3 DNA reads TGTGCCAGCAGTTTGAGGGGGTTCAACGAGCAGTACTTC. Its protein product is CASSLRGFNEQYF.

This clonotype was seen repeatedly, ten times or more. The J gene is TRBJ1-3, the V gene TRBV12-3 or TRBV12-4; D might be TRBD1 (6 bases). V was clipped by 3 bases and J by 1 base, with 10 bases between them. CDR3 length equals 15 residues. The CDR3 spells CASSLMGASGNTIYF. CDR3 bases: TGTGCCAGCAGTTTGATGGGGGCTTCTGGAAACACCATATATTTT.

This clonotype came up a few times. V gene TRBV2 combines with J gene TRBJ2-1; 9 bases match TRBD2. Germline V gene lookup returns CDR1 SNHLY and CDR2 FYNNEI. The V gene end was trimmed by 7 bases and the J gene end by 6 bases; junction bases not matched to a gene: 4. The CDR3 is made up of 13 amino acids. CDR3 nucleotide sequence: TGTGCCAGCATGATAGCGGGAGCCAATGAGCAGTTCTTC. This sequence encodes CASMIAGANEQFF.

This clonotype was counted many times. This chain uses TRBV12-3 or TRBV12-4 with TRBJ2-7, with D uncertain. V was shortened by 6 bases and J by 2 bases, with 17 bases between the two germline ends. The CDR3 is 15 residues long. The CDR3 nucleotides are TGTGCCAGCAGAAAAATGATGGCACCTCCCTACGAGCAGTACTTC. Protein product: CASRKMMAPPYEQYF.

This clonotype was counted many times. The DNA for the CDR3 is TGTGCCAGCAGCTCTCTGGGACATTCGGTGTGGTCACCCCTCCACTTT. It is translated as CASSSLGHSVWSPLHF. V is TRBV5-6 and J is TRBJ1-6; the D gene is possibly TRBD1 (6 bases). Trimming removed 3 bases at V and 10 bases at J, with 20 bases between. The CDR3 has 16 amino acids. Germline V CDR1 and CDR2: SGHDT, YYEEEE.

This clonotype came up many times. The genes are TRBV28 and TRBJ2-7, with D possibly TRBD2 on 5 matching bases. CDR1 and CDR2 (germline): MDHEN, SYDVKM. V dropped 9 bases and J dropped 1 base, with 16 bases sitting between them. This CDR3 has 14 amino acids. This CDR3 is CASFPSRGSYEQYF. The DNA of the CDR3 is TGTGCCAGTTTCCCTTCGCGCGGGTCCTACGAGCAGTACTTC.

A remark on this clonotype: A much larger clone differs by one base, so this may be a read error. The chain carries TRBV7-9 and TRBJ2-1; D remains unclear. The CDR3 spans 12 residues. Germline values: CDR1 SEHNR, CDR2 FQNEAQ (reference sequence). V lost 3 bases and J lost 12, with 12 bases in between. The CDR3 is CASSFMGVGQFF. The CDR3 nucleotides are TGTGCCAGCAGCTTTATGGGTGTGGGGCAGTTCTTC.

There are many counts of this clonotype. V and J are TRBV7-6 and TRBJ2-1; weak D call: TRBD2 (5 bases). Germline CDR1 and CDR2: SGHVS and FNYEAQ. The CDR3 has 15 amino acids. The V end was cut by 3 bases, the J end by 4 bases, with 13 bases between. CDR3 in amino acids: CASSFNGELYNEQFF. The CDR3 DNA reads as TGTGCCAGCAGCTTTAACGGGGAACTATACAATGAGCAGTTCTTC.

This clonotype came up many times. The J gene is TRBJ2-3, the V gene TRBV12-3 or TRBV12-4; D remains ambiguous. This CDR3 spans 12 amino acids. Trimming took 5 bases from V and 6 from J, leaving 9 bases between them. The CDR3 DNA sequence: TGTGCCAGCAGTAGAGATTTCGATACGCAGTATTTT. Translating gives CASSRDFDTQYF.

This clonotype has at least ten counts. CDR3 coding DNA: TGTGCCAGCAGCTTACTGTACGCACCCACCCTTCAGTACTTC. It yields the protein CASSLLYAPTLQYF. The gene calls are TRBV7-2 and TRBJ2-4, with D uncertain. V shed 2 bases and J shed 11 bases, with 16 bases lying between them. CDR1 SGHTA and CDR2 FQGNSA come from the germline V gene. CDR3 size: 14 residues.

This clonotype was observed many times. The chain combines TRBV6-2 or TRBV6-3 with TRBJ1-1, with D possibly TRBD1 on 6 matching bases. Germline V gives CDR1 MNHEY, CDR2 SVGEGT. The CDR3 runs 18 residues. Trimming removed 2 bases at V and 1 base at J, with 20 bases between. CDR3 amino acids: CASSYLFLTGSGNTEAFF. In DNA form, the CDR3 reads TGTGCCAGCAGTTACCTCTTTCTAACAGGGAGTGGGAACACTGAAGCTTTCTTT.

Only one count was recorded for this clonotype. This chain links TRBV20-1 with TRBJ2-1; 7 bases match TRBD2. V lost 4 bases and J lost 12; bases outside the gene matches: 12. Germline V gene sequence: CDR1 DFQATT, CDR2 SNEGSKA (reference sequence). This CDR3 region has 13 residues. The CDR3 is CSATDLAGRGQFF. As DNA, the CDR3 is TGCAGTGCTACAGATCTCGCAGGGAGGGGGCAGTTCTTC.

This clonotype has at least ten counts. The chain links TRBV4-3 to TRBJ2-4; 8 bases match TRBD1. Trimming cost V 1 base and J 3 bases; bases outside gene matches: 8. CDR1 and CDR2 from the germline V gene are LGHNA and YSLEER. This CDR3 region has 17 residues. Written as DNA, the CDR3 is TGCGCCAGCAGCCAAGTCGGACAGGGCGAGGGCAAAAACATTCAGTACTTC. It specifies CASSQVGQGEGKNIQYF.

This clonotype was detected many times. J is TRBJ2-1 and V is TRBV28; D is possibly TRBD1 or TRBD2 (5 bases each). V dropped 6 bases and J dropped 3 bases, with 15 bases sitting between them. This CDR3 comprises 15 residues. The germline V gene encodes CDR1 MDHEN and CDR2 SYDVKM. The CDR3 sequence is CASSPGTVNYNEQFF. For the CDR3, the DNA is TGTGCCAGCAGCCCGGGGACGGTGAACTACAATGAGCAGTTCTTC.

This clonotype has at least ten counts. The J gene is TRBJ2-1, the V gene TRBV7-8; 7 bases are shared with TRBD1. The CDR3 totals 15 residues. V lost 5 bases, J lost 4 bases, and 8 bases stayed unmatched. The germline gives CDR1 SGHVS, CDR2 FQNEAQ. CDR3 in DNA: TGTGCCAGCAGCCTTGGGTTGGACAGGTACAATGAGCAGTTCTTC. Translated, it gives CASSLGLDRYNEQFF. The full variable domain, with the rest looked up from reference TRBV7-8 and TRBJ2-1, is GAGVSQSPRYKVAKRGQDVALRCDPISGHVSLFWYQQALGQGPEFLTYFQNEAQLDKSGLPSDRFFAERPEGSVSTLKIQRTQQEDSAVYLCASSLGLDRYNEQFFGPGTRLTVL.

This clonotype appeared many times. The chain has TRBV7-3 and TRBJ2-2, with unresolved D. Germline CDR1 and CDR2: SGHTA and FQGTGA. This CDR3 is built from 12 residues. V dropped 0 bases and J dropped 8 bases, with 4 bases sitting between them. The CDR3 here is CASSLTNGELFF. Written as DNA, the CDR3 is TGTGCCAGCAGCTTAACGAATGGGGAGCTGTTTTTT.

This clonotype occurred many times. The chain recombines TRBV5-1 with TRBJ2-2; unclear D gene. The CDR3 contains 14 residues. V dropped 0 bases and J dropped 0 bases, with 3 bases sitting between them. The germline V gene has CDR1 SGHRS and CDR2 YFSETQ. The chain's CDR3 is CASSLDTNTGELFF. Here the CDR3 DNA reads TGCGCCAGCAGCTTGGACACGAACACCGGGGAGCTGTTTTTT.